The T cell receptor (beta chain) described here comes from a study of T cell changes during pregnancy in multiple sclerosis. The J segment lost 3 bases and the V segment lost 2 bases, leaving 6 bases of the junction unmatched. The germline CDR1 and CDR2 sequences are SNHLY and FYNNEI. CDR3 length: 16 residues. The assay was immunoSEQ multiplex PCR, and TCRdb's table has in-frame clones only and misses some. This table has tens of thousands of clones, 85% to 95% appearing once. This TCR came from a female donor with multiple sclerosis, enrolled in a pregnancy study. Specimen: peripheral blood, collected in the second trimester of pregnancy. The V call is TRBV2, the J call TRBJ1-5; TRBD1 agrees at 8 bases. CDR3 coding DNA: TGTGCCAGCAGTGAACCCGACAGGGGTAACAATCAGCCCCAGCATTTT. Amino acids: CASSEPDRGNNQPQHF.